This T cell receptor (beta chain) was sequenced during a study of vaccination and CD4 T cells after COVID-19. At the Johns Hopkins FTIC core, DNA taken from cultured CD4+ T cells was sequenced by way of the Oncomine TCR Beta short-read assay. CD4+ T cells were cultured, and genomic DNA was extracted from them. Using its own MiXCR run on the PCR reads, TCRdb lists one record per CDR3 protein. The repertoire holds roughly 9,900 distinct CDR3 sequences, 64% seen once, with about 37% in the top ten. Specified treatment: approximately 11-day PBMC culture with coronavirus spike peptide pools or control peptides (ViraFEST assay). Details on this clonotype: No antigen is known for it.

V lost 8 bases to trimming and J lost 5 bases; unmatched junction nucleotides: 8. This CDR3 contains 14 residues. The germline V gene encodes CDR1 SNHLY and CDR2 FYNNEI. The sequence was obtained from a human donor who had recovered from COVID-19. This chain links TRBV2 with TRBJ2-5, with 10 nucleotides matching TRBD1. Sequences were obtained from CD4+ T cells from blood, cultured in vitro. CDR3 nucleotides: TGTGCCAGCGAACGACAGGGGGCGAGGGAGACCCAGTACTTC. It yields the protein CASERQGARETQYF. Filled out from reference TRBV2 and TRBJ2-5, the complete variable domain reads EPEVTQTPSHQVTQMGQEVILRCVPISNHLYFYWYRQILGQKVEFLVSFYNNEISEKSEIFDDQFSVERPDGSNFTLKIRSTKLEDSAMYFCASERQGARETQYFGPGTRLLVL.